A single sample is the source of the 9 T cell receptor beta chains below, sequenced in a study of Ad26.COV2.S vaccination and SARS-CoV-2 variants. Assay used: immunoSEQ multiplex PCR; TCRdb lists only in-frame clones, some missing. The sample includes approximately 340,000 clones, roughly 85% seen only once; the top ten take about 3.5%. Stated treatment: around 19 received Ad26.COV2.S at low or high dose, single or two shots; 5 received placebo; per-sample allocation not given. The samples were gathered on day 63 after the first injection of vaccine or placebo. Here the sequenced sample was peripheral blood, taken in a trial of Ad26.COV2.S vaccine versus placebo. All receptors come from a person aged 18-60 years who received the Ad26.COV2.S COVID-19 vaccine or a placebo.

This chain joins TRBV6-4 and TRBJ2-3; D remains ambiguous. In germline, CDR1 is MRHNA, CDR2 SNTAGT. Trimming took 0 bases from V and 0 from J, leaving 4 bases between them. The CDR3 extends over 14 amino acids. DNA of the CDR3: TGTGCCAGCAGTGACTCGAGGAGCACAGATACGCAGTATTTT. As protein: CASSDSRSTDTQYF.

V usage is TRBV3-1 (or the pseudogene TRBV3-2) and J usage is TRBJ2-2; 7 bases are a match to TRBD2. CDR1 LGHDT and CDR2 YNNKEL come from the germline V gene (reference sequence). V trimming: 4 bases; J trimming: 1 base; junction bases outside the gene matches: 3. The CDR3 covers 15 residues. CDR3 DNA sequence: TGTGCCAGCAGCCGATTAGCGGGGAACACCGGGGAGCTGTTTTTT. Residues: CASSRLAGNTGELFF.

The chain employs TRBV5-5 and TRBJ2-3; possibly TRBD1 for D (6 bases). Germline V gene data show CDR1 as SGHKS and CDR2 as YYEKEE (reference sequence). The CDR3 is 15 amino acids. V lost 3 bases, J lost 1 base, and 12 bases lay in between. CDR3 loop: CASSSVGAGTDTQYF. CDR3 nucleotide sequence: TGTGCCAGCAGCTCTGTGGGGGCGGGCACAGATACGCAGTATTTT.

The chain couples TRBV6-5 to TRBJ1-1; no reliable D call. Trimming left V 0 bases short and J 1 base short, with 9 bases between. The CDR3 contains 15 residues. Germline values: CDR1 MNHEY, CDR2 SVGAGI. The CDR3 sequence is CASSYSPASNTEAFF. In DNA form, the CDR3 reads TGTGCCAGCAGTTACTCGCCAGCTTCGAACACTGAAGCTTTCTTT.

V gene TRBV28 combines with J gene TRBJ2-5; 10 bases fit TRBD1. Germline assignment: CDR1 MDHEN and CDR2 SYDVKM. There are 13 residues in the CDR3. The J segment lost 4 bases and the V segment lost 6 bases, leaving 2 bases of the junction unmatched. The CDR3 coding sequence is TGTGCCAGCAGGACAGGGGGCAGAGAGACCCAGTACTTC. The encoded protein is CASRTGGRETQYF.

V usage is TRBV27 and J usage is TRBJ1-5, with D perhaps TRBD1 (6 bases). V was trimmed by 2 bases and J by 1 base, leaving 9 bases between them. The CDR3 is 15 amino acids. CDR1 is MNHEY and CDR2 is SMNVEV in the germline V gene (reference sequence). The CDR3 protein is CASSLAGASNQPQHF. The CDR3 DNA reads TGTGCCAGCAGTTTAGCGGGGGCGAGCAATCAGCCCCAGCATTTT.

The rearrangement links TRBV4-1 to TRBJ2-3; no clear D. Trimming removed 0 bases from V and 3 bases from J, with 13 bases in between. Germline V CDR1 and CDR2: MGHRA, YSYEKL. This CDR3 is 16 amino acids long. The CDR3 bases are TGCGCCAGCAGCCAAGAGGGCGTCATTTCTACAGATACGCAGTATTTT. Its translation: CASSQEGVISTDTQYF.

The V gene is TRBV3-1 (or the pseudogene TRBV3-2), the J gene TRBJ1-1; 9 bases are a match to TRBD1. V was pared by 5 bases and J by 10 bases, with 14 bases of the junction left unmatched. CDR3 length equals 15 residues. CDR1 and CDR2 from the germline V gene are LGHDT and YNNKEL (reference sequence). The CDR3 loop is CASSGPGQGSVVAFF. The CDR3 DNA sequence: TGTGCCAGCAGCGGACCGGGACAGGGATCGGTAGTAGCTTTCTTT.

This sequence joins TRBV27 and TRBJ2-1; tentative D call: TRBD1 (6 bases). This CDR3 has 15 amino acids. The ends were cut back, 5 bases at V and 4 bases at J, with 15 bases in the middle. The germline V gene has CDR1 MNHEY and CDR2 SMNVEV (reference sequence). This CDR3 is CASSPTTGEYNEQFF. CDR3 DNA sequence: TGTGCCAGCAGTCCAACGACAGGTGAATACAATGAGCAGTTCTTC.